Listed below are T cell receptor beta chains from one sample, sequenced in a study of blood T cell repertoires in COVID-19. The method was immunoSEQ multiplex PCR; TCRdb's version includes in-frame clones alone and lacks a portion of them. The sample has 200,000 to 250,000 clones, about four fifths seen once. The source material was peripheral blood. The receptors were gathered from a man aged 50 to 60 with active or convalescent COVID-19. The CDR3 runs from the conserved cysteine through the conserved F or W. The D gene is left open where the match is weak. Size tells how often a clone was seen (once, few, many) or the class of an expanded clone, and some rows leave it out.

V: TRBV30
D: .
J: TRBJ1-1
size: .
CDR3: CAWSGERNTEAFF
DNA: TGTGCCTGGAGTGGAGAGAGGAACACTGAAGCTTTCTTT

V: TRBV19
D: TRBD2
J: TRBJ2-2
size: .
CDR3: CASGTSGNTGELFF
DNA: TGTGCCAGTGGGACTAGCGGCAACACCGGGGAGCTGTTTTTT

V: TRBV29-1
D: .
J: TRBJ1-1
size: .
CDR3: CSATATGTEAFF
DNA: TGCAGCGCCACAGCCACCGGAACTGAAGCTTTCTTT

V: TRBV18
D: TRBD1
J: TRBJ2-5
size: .
CDR3: CASSPGGRETQYF
DNA: TGTGCCAGCTCCCCAGGGGGCAGAGAGACCCAGTACTTC

V: TRBV6-5
D: TRBD1
J: TRBJ1-1
size: .
CDR3: CASSYSTGQGTEAFF
DNA: TGTGCCAGCAGTTACTCGACTGGACAGGGGACTGAAGCTTTCTTT

V: TRBV28
D: .
J: TRBJ1-2
size: .
CDR3: CASREPLGGESGRPYGYTF
DNA: TGTGCCAGCAGAGAGCCCCTAGGGGGGGAGAGTGGTCGGCCCTATGGCTACACCTTC

V: TRBV5-4
D: TRBD2
J: TRBJ2-1
size: few
CDR3: CASSPPTSGSYNEQFF
DNA: TGTGCCAGCAGTCCCCCGACTAGCGGGTCCTACAATGAGCAGTTCTTC

V: TRBV10-3
D: TRBD2
J: TRBJ2-3
size: .
CDR3: CAISPGTSGDTQYF
DNA: TGTGCCATCAGCCCCGGGACTAGCGGGGATACGCAGTATTTT

V: TRBV27
D: TRBD1
J: TRBJ1-6
size: .
CDR3: CASTYGTGGSDSPLHF
DNA: TGTGCCAGCACTTACGGGACAGGGGGCTCGGATTCACCCCTCCACTTT

V: TRBV27
D: TRBD1
J: TRBJ2-2
size: .
CDR3: CASMPGQGRPGELFF
DNA: TGTGCCAGCATGCCAGGACAGGGCAGACCCGGGGAGCTGTTTTTT

V: TRBV7-2
D: .
J: TRBJ2-2
size: .
CDR3: CASSLAGTNTGELFF
DNA: TGTGCCAGCAGCTTGGCGGGGACGAACACCGGGGAGCTGTTTTTT

V: TRBV27
D: .
J: TRBJ1-2
size: .
CDR3: CASSLGGTHNYGYTF
DNA: TGTGCCAGCAGTTTGGGGGGGACACATAACTATGGCTACACCTTC

V: TRBV6-2/TRBV6-3
D: .
J: TRBJ1-2
size: .
CDR3: CASSSVHRDGYTF
DNA: TGTGCCAGCAGTTCAGTTCACAGGGATGGCTACACCTTC

V: TRBV27
D: .
J: TRBJ1-1
size: .
CDR3: CASSLGMGSRGAFF
DNA: TGTGCCAGCAGTTTGGGGATGGGTTCCCGGGGAGCTTTCTTT

V: TRBV4-1
D: .
J: TRBJ2-1
size: .
CDR3: CASSQVAGNEQFF
DNA: TGCGCCAGCAGCCAAGTTGCAGGCAATGAGCAGTTCTTC

V: TRBV19
D: TRBD2
J: TRBJ2-3
size: .
CDR3: CASSMFSGVTDTQYF
DNA: TGTGCCAGTAGTATGTTTAGCGGGGTCACAGATACGCAGTATTTT

V: TRBV9
D: TRBD1
J: TRBJ1-4
size: .
CDR3: CASSLRQGWDEKLFF
DNA: TGTGCCAGCAGCCTCAGACAGGGGTGGGATGAAAAACTGTTTTTT

V: TRBV7-2
D: TRBD1
J: TRBJ2-2
size: .
CDR3: CASTLMRTGVFTGELFF
DNA: TGTGCCAGCACCCTAATGAGGACAGGGGTGTTCACCGGGGAGCTGTTTTTT

V: TRBV6-4
D: TRBD1
J: TRBJ1-3
size: .
CDR3: CASGRDRSGNTIYF
DNA: TGTGCCAGTGGCCGGGACAGATCTGGAAACACCATATATTTT

V: TRBV24-1
D: .
J: TRBJ1-2
size: .
CDR3: CATSDPQGTNYGYTF
DNA: TGTGCCACCAGTGATCCACAGGGTACTAACTATGGCTACACCTTC

V: TRBV29-1
D: TRBD1
J: TRBJ1-3
size: .
CDR3: CSVGNGTGPFSGNTIYF
DNA: TGCAGCGTTGGCAATGGGACAGGTCCATTCTCTGGAAACACCATATATTTT